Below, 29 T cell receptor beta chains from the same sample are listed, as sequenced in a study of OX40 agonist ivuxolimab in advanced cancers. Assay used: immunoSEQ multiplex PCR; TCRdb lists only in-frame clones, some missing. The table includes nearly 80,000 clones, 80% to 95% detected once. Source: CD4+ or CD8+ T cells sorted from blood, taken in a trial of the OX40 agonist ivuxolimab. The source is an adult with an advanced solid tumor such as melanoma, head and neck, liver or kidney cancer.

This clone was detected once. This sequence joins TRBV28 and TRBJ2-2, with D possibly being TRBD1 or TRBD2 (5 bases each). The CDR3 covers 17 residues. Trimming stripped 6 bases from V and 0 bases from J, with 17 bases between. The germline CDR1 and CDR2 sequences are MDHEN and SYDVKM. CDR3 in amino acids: CASRLLKGRANTGELFF. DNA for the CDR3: TGTGCCAGCAGATTACTTAAGGGACGGGCGAACACCGGGGAGCTGTTTTTT.

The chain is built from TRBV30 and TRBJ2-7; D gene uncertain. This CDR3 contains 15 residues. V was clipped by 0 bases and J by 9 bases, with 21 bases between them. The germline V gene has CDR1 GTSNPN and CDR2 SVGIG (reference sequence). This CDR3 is CAWSVKAAATTGQYF. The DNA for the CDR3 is TGTGCCTGGAGTGTAAAGGCGGCAGCCACTACGGGGCAGTACTTC.

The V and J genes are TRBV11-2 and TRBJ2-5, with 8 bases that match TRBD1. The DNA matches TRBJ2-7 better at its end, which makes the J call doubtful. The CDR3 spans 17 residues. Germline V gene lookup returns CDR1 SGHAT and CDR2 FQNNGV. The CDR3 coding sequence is TGTGCCAGCAGCCCCGCATGGGGAGACAGGGGTTACAACGAGCAGTACTTC. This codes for CASSPAWGDRGYNEQYF.

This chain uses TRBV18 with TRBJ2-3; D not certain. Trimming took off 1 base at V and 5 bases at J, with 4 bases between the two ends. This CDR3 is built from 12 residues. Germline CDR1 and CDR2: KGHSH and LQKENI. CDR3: CASSPLGDTQYF. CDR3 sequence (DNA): TGTGCCAGCTCACCACTAGGAGATACGCAGTATTTT.

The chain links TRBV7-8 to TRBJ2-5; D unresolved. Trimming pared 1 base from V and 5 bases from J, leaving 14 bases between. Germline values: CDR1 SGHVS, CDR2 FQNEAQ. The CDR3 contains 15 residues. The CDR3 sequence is CASSLGFDPRETQYF. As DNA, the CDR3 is TGTGCCAGCAGCTTAGGGTTCGACCCACGGGAGACCCAGTACTTC.

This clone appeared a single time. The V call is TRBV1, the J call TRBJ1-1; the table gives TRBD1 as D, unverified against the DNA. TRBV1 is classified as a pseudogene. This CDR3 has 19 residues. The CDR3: CTSSQRPRGQGARSTEAFF. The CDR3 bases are TGCACCAGCAGCCAACGACCGAGGGGACAGGGGGCGAGGAGCACTGAAGCTTTCTTT.

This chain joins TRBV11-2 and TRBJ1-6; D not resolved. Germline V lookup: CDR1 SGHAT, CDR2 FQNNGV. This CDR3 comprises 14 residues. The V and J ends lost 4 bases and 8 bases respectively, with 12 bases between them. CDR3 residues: CASSSPSVDSPLHF. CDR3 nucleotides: TGTGCCAGCAGCTCCCCCTCGGTGGATTCACCCCTCCACTTT.

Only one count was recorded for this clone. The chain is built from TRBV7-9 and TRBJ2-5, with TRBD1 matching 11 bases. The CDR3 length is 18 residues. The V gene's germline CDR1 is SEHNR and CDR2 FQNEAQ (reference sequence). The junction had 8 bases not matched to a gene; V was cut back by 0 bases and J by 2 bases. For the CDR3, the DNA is TGTGCCAGCAGCTTAGCGTGGACAGGGGGCCCCCCACAAGAGACCCAGTACTTC. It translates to CASSLAWTGGPPQETQYF.

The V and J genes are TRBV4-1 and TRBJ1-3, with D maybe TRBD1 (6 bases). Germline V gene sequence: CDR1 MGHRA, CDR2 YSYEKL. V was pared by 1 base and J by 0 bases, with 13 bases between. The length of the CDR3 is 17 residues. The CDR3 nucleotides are TGCGCCAGCAGCCAAGGGTTTTACAGGGACTCTGGAAACACCATATATTTT. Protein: CASSQGFYRDSGNTIYF.

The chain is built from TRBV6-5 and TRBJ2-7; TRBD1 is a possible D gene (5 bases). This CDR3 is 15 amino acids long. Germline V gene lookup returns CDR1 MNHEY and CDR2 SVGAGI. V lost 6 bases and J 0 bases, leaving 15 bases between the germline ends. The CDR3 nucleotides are TGTGCCAGCAGCCGACGCAGGGCGCACTCCTACGAGCAGTACTTC. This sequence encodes CASSRRRAHSYEQYF.

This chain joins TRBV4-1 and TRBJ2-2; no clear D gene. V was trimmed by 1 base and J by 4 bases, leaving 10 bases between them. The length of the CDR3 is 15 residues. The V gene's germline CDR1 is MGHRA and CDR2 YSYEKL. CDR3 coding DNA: TGCGCCAGCAGCCAAGTTTCACATCTCACCGGGGAGCTGTTTTTT. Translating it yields CASSQVSHLTGELFF.

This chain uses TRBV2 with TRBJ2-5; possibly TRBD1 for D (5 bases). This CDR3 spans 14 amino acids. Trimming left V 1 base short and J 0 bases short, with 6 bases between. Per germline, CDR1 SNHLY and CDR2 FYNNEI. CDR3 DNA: TGTGCCAGCAGTGAAGTGACAGACCAAGAGACCCAGTACTTC. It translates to CASSEVTDQETQYF.

In DNA, the CDR3 is TGTGCCAGTCAGAACTCTGGAAACACCATATATTTT. Amino acids: CASQNSGNTIYF. The chain recombines TRBV6-5 with TRBJ1-3, with unresolved D. CDR3 size: 12 residues. Per the germline V gene, CDR1 is MNHEY and CDR2 is SVGAGI. Trimming removed 9 bases from V and 0 bases from J, with 6 bases in between.

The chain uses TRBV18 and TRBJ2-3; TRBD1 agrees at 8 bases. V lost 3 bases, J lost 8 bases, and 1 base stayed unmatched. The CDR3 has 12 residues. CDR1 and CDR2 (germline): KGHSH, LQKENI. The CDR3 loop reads CASSPTGGTQYF. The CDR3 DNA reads TGTGCCAGCTCACCCACAGGGGGTACGCAGTATTTT.

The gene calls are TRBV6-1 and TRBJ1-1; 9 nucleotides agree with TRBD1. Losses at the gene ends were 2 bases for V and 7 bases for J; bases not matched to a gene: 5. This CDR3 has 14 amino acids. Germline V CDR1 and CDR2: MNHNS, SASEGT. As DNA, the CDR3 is TGTGCCAGCAGTGAACGGGGACAGGGACTTGAAGCTTTCTTT. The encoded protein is CASSERGQGLEAFF.

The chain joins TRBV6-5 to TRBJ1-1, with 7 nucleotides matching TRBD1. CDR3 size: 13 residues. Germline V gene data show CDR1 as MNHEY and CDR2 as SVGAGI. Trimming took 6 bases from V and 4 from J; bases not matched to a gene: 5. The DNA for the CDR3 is TGTGCCAGCAGCAGACAGGGCCGCACTGAAGCTTTCTTT. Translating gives CASSRQGRTEAFF.

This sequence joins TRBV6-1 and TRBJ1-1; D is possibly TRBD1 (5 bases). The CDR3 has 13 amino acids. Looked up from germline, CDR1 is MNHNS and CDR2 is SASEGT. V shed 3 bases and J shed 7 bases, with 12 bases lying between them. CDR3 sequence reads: CASSESGIGEAFF. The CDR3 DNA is TGTGCCAGCAGTGAGTCAGGGATTGGTGAAGCTTTCTTT.

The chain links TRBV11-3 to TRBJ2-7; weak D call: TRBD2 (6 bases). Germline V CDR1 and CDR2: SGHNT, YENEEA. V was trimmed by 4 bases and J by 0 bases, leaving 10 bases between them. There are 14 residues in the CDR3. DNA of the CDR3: TGTGCCAGCAGCTCCGGGGGAAGCTCCTACGAGCAGTACTTC. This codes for CASSSGGSSYEQYF.

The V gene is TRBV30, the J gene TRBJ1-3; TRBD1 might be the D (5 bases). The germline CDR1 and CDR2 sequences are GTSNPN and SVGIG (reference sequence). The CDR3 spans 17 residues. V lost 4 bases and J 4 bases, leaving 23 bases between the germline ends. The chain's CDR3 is CAWTLALSRVDGNTIYF. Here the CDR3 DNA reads TGTGCCTGGACCTTAGCCCTGTCCAGGGTAGACGGAAACACCATATATTTT.

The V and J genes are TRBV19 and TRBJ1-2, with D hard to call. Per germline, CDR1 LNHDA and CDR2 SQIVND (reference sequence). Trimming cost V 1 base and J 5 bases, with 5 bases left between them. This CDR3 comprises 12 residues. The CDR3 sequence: CASSIALYGYTF. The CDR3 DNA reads TGTGCCAGTAGTATAGCCTTATATGGCTACACCTTC.

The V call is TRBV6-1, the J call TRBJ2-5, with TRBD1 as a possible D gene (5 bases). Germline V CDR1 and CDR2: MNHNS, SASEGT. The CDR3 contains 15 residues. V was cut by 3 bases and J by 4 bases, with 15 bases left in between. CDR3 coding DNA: TGTGCCAGCAGTGATTCAGGTTCAGGGTTAGAGACCCAGTACTTC. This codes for CASSDSGSGLETQYF.

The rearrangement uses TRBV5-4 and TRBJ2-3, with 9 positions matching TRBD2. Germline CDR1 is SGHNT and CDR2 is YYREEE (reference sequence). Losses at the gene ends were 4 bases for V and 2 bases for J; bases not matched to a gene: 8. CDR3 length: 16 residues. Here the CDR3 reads CASSPGTSFDTDTQYF. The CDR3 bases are TGTGCCAGCAGCCCCGGGACTAGCTTCGACACAGATACGCAGTATTTT.

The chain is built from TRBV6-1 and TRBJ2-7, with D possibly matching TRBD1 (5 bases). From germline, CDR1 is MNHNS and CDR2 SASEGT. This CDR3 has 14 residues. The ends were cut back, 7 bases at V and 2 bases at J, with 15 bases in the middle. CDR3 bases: TGTGCCAGCATTAAGGGCGACAGAACCTACGAGCAGTACTTC. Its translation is CASIKGDRTYEQYF.

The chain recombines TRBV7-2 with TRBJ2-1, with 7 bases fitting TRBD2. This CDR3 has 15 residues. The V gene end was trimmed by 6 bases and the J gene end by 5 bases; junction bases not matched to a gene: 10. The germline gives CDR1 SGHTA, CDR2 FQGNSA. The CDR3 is CASRGGLVQDNEQFF. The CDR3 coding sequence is TGTGCCAGCAGGGGCGGACTAGTTCAGGACAATGAGCAGTTCTTC.

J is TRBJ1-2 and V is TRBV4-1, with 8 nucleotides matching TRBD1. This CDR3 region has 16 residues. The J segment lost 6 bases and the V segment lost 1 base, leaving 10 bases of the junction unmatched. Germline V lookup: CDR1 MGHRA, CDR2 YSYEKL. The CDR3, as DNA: TGCGCCAGCAGCCAAGGGTTGCGGGGACAGGATGATGGCTACACCTTC. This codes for CASSQGLRGQDDGYTF.

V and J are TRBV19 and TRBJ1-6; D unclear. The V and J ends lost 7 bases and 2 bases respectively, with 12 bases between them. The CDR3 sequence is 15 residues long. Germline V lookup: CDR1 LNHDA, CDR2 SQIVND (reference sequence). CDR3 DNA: TGTGCCAGTACCCCGACCAGTCCCTATAATTCACCCCTCCACTTT. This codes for CASTPTSPYNSPLHF.

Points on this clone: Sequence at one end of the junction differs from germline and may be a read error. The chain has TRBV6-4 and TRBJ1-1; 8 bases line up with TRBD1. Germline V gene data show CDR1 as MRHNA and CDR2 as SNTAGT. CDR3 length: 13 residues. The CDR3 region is CASIDRGNTEAFF. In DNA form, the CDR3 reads TGTGCCAGCATTGACAGGGGGAACACTGAAGCTTTCTTT.

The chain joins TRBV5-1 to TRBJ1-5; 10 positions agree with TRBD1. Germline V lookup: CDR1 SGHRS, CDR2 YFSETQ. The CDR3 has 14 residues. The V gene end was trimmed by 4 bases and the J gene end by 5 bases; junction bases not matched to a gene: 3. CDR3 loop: CASSTGQGDQPQHF. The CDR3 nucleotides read TGCGCCAGCAGCACCGGACAGGGGGATCAGCCCCAGCATTTT.

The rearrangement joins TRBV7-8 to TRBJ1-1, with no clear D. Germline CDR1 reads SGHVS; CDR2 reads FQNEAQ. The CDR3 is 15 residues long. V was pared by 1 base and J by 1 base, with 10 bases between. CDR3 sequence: CASSLVSTENTEAFF. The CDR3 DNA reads TGTGCCAGCAGCTTAGTTTCCACCGAGAACACTGAAGCTTTCTTT.